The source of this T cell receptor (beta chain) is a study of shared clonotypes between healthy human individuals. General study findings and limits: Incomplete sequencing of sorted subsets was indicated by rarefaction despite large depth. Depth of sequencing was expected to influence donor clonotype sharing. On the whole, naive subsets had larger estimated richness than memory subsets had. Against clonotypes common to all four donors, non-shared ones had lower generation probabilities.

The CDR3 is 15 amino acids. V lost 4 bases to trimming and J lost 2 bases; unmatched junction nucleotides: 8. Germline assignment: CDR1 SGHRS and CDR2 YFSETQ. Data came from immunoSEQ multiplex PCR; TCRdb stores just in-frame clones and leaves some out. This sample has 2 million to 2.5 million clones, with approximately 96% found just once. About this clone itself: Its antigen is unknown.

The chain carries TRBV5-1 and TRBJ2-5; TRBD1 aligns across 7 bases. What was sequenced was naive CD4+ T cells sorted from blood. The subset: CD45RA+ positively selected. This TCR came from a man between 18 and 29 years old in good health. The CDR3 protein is CASSSKGQRQETQYF. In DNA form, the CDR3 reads TGCGCCAGCAGCAGTAAGGGACAGAGACAAGAGACCCAGTACTTC.